The 22 T cell receptor beta chains below were found in one sample sequenced in a study of shared clonotypes between healthy human individuals. The protocol was immunoSEQ multiplex PCR, while the TCRdb copy is restricted to in-frame clones and leaves out a portion. The profile covers about 1.1 million clones, with 75% to 80% appearing a single time and roughly 0.56% taken by the ten largest. Material: memory CD4+ T cells from PBMCs. The subset: CD45RA-negative fraction. These receptors all stem from a man between 18 and 35 years old in good health. Some clones in this sample may be carry-over from other donors' samples.

V usage is TRBV5-1 and J usage is TRBJ2-2; D is uncertain. Germline V gene lookup returns CDR1 SGHRS and CDR2 YFSETQ. The CDR3 loop spans 17 amino acids. The V and J ends lost 1 base and 4 bases respectively, with 17 bases between them. This CDR3 reads CASSLLTQLLSTGELFF. CDR3 nucleotides: TGCGCCAGCAGCTTGCTAACACAACTTCTTAGCACCGGGGAGCTGTTTTTT.

The V and J genes are TRBV5-6 and TRBJ2-7; 8 nucleotides align to TRBD2. This CDR3 spans 15 amino acids. Germline-derived CDR1 and CDR2 are SGHDT and YYEEEE. With 2 bases clipped from V and 1 base from J, the junction kept 5 bases outside the gene matches. Written as DNA, the CDR3 is TGTGCCAGCAGCTTAAGGCTAGCGGGTTCCTACGAGCAGTACTTC. This sequence encodes CASSLRLAGSYEQYF. Looking up the rest from reference TRBV5-6 and TRBJ2-7 gives the full variable domain: DAGVTQSPTHLIKTRGQQVTLRCSPKSGHDTVSWYQQALGQGPQFIFQYYEEEERQRGNFPDRFSGHQFPNYSSELNVNALLLGDSALYLCASSLRLAGSYEQYFGPGTRLTVT.

This clone was recorded once. J is TRBJ2-7 and V is TRBV15; D may correspond to TRBD1 or TRBD2 (5 bases each). Between the trimmed V and J ends, which lost 1 base and 4 bases, there was a span of 11 bases. The CDR3 has 14 amino acids. Germline lookup yields CDR1 LNHNV and CDR2 YYDKDF (reference sequence). CDR3 sequence (DNA): TGTGCCACCAGCAGAGGAGACAGACTATACGAGCAGTACTTC. Protein: CATSRGDRLYEQYF.

As concerns this clone: This may arise from a read error, as a much more abundant clone is one base away. This chain uses TRBV28 with TRBJ2-1; D is uncertain. With 7 bases removed from V and 3 bases from J, the gap between germline ends came to 4 bases. Germline values: CDR1 MDHEN, CDR2 SYDVKM. CDR3 length: 11 amino acids. CDR3 nucleotide sequence: TGTGCCAGCACGGACTACAATGAGCAGTTCTTC. Translating it yields CASTDYNEQFF.

The chain uses TRBV2 and TRBJ2-7, with D perhaps assigned TRBD1 or TRBD2 (5 bases each). CDR1 is SNHLY, CDR2 FYNNEI, per germline. This CDR3 contains 14 residues. The V end was cut by 6 bases, the J end by 3 bases, with 15 bases between. This chain's CDR3 is CASSNYGTLYEQYF. The CDR3, as DNA: TGTGCCAGCAGCAATTATGGGACCCTCTACGAGCAGTACTTC.

The V call is TRBV7-2, the J call TRBJ2-5; TRBD2 might be the D (6 bases). V was cut by 5 bases and J by 5 bases, with 18 bases left in between. CDR3 length: 15 residues. Germline CDR1 SGHTA, CDR2 FQGNSA. In nucleotides, the CDR3 is TGTGCCAGCAGCCTAACACAAGGAGGGGCGGAGACCCAGTACTTC. Protein sequence: CASSLTQGGAETQYF.

This clone occurred once. This chain links TRBV7-8 with TRBJ1-1; no firm D call. In germline, CDR1 is SGHVS, CDR2 FQNEAQ. V was cut by 3 bases and J by 5 bases, with 7 bases left in between. The CDR3 spans 12 residues. The CDR3 reads CASSLRVTEAFF. The CDR3 DNA reads as TGTGCCAGCAGCTTGAGGGTTACTGAAGCTTTCTTT.

This clone was seen a few times. This sequence joins TRBV6-5 and TRBJ2-7, with 10 bases that match TRBD2. The V and J ends lost 5 bases and 6 bases, in that order; junction bases with no gene match: 10. Germline CDR1 is MNHEY and CDR2 is SVGAGI. This CDR3 spans 15 amino acids. CDR3 sequence (DNA): TGTGCCAGCAGTACCCGAAGCGGGAGGGCCCGCGAGCAGTACTTC. Translating it yields CASSTRSGRAREQYF.

CDR3 bases: TGTGCCAGCAGTTACTCGTTTAGGAGGAGCTCCTACGAGCAGTACTTC. Its protein is CASSYSFRRSSYEQYF. The chain has TRBV6-5 and TRBJ2-7, with a weak D call TRBD2 (5 bases). Germline CDR1 MNHEY, CDR2 SVGAGI. This CDR3 contains 16 residues. V was clipped by 0 bases and J by 0 bases, with 12 bases between them.

The chain carries TRBV6-5 and TRBJ1-1; D remains unclear. Trimming removed 4 bases at V and 4 bases at J, with 16 bases between. Germline values: CDR1 MNHEY, CDR2 SVGAGI. CDR3 length equals 15 residues. The CDR3: CASSSRTGMGTEAFF. The CDR3 DNA reads as TGTGCCAGCAGTTCCCGGACCGGTATGGGCACTGAAGCTTTCTTT.

The chain recombines TRBV30 with TRBJ2-1; D possibly corresponds to TRBD2 (6 bases). CDR1 and CDR2 from the germline V gene are GTSNPN and SVGIG (reference sequence). The CDR3 loop spans 16 amino acids. Trimming cost V 2 bases and J 1 base, with 15 bases left between them. Written as DNA, the CDR3 is TGTGCCTGGAGTAAAACCGGGGGAGTGTCCTACAATGAGCAGTTCTTC. It encodes CAWSKTGGVSYNEQFF.

This clone was detected only once. The chain uses TRBV7-2 and TRBJ2-1, with D tentatively TRBD2 (6 bases). The V end lost 1 base, the J end lost 15 bases, and 22 bases lay between the germline ends. This CDR3 has 15 amino acids. Germline CDR1 and CDR2: SGHTA and FQGNSA. CDR3 nucleotides: TGTGCCAGCAGCTTAGTGAGTGGGACTTCTGAGGATCGGTTCTTC. It is translated as CASSLVSGTSEDRFF.

This clone has a handful of counts. V usage is TRBV2 and J usage is TRBJ2-3; TRBD2 matches at 8 bases. Germline V CDR1 and CDR2: SNHLY, FYNNEI. The CDR3 covers 16 residues. J was trimmed by 5 bases and V by 9 bases; bases with no gene match: 16. CDR3 in DNA: TGTGCCAGTGGGGGGGGGTCTAGCGGGCCCCAAGATACGCAGTATTTT. Protein product: CASGGGSSGPQDTQYF. The full variable domain, with the rest looked up from reference TRBV2 and TRBJ2-3, is EPEVTQTPSHQVTQMGQEVILRCVPISNHLYFYWYRQILGQKVEFLVSFYNNEISEKSEIFDDQFSVERPDGSNFTLKIRSTKLEDSAMYFCASGGGSSGPQDTQYFGPGTRLTVL.

This clone appeared many times. The V call is TRBV5-1, the J call TRBJ2-1; a possible D gene is TRBD1 (6 bases). CDR1 and CDR2 from the germline V gene are SGHRS and YFSETQ. V was cut by 0 bases and J by 6 bases, with 13 bases left in between. The CDR3 spans 15 residues. This CDR3 is CASSLALGGFNEQFF. The CDR3, as DNA: TGCGCCAGCAGCTTGGCCCTTGGGGGCTTCAATGAGCAGTTCTTC.

This CDR3 is CASRAGPLFNEKLFF. As DNA, the CDR3 is TGCGCCAGCAGGGCCGGCCCGCTGTTTAATGAAAAACTGTTTTTT. The chain is built from TRBV5-1 and TRBJ1-4, with unresolved D. The CDR3 covers 15 residues. V dropped 5 bases and J dropped 4 bases, with 15 bases sitting between them. The germline V gene encodes CDR1 SGHRS and CDR2 YFSETQ.

V usage is TRBV30 and J usage is TRBJ2-1, with D perhaps TRBD2 (6 bases). The V end was cut by 2 bases, the J end by 12 bases, with 11 bases between. The CDR3 length is 11 residues. The germline V gene has CDR1 GTSNPN and CDR2 SVGIG (reference sequence). The CDR3 DNA follows: TGTGCCTGGAGTTGGGGAGGAATGCAGTTCTTC. Translation gives CAWSWGGMQFF.

The chain uses TRBV7-3 and TRBJ1-2; D unclear. V lost 4 bases to trimming and J lost 0 bases, with 6 bases between them. The germline gives CDR1 SGHTA, CDR2 FQGTGA. This CDR3 is 13 amino acids long. The CDR3 nucleotides are TGTGCCAGCAGCTCGACTGCTAACTATGGCTACACCTTC. This codes for CASSSTANYGYTF.

V gene TRBV7-9 combines with J gene TRBJ1-1; D remains unclear. There are 9 residues in the CDR3. The V end was cut by 3 bases, the J end by 9 bases, with 2 bases between. The germline CDR1 and CDR2 sequences are SEHNR and FQNEAQ (reference sequence). The DNA for the CDR3 is TGTGCCAGCAGCTTCCAAGCTTTCTTT. It yields the protein CASSFQAFF.

The rearrangement uses TRBV30 and TRBJ2-2; D not certain. V was clipped by 2 bases and J by 3 bases, with 19 bases between them. The CDR3 contains 17 residues. CDR1 is GTSNPN, CDR2 SVGIG, per germline (reference sequence). The CDR3 DNA reads as TGTGCCTGGAGTTCACTCCGAACCTTTCTTGACACCGGGGAGCTGTTTTTT. Translated, it gives CAWSSLRTFLDTGELFF.

This clone was recorded only once. The chain uses TRBV9 and TRBJ2-3; TRBD2 aligns across 14 bases. This CDR3 is built from 16 residues. CDR1 and CDR2 from the germline V gene are SGDLS and YYNGEE. The junction had 5 bases not matched to a gene; V was cut back by 0 bases and J by 8 bases. This CDR3 is CASSVEGLAGVGTQYF. CDR3 nucleotide sequence: TGTGCCAGCAGCGTAGAGGGACTAGCGGGAGTAGGTACGCAGTATTTT. Based on the CDR3 plus reference TRBV9 and TRBJ2-3, the full variable domain is DSGVTQTPKHLITATGQRVTLRCSPRSGDLSVYWYQQSLDQGLQFLIQYYNGEERAKGNILERFSAQQFPDLHSELNLSSLELGDSALYFCASSVEGLAGVGTQYFGPGTRLTVL.

V and J are TRBV5-1 and TRBJ2-3; D is undetermined. Germline V gene lookup returns CDR1 SGHRS and CDR2 YFSETQ. The CDR3 totals 11 residues. The V gene lost 4 bases and the J gene lost 2 bases, with 2 bases spanning the gap. CDR3 DNA: TGCGCCAGCAGCGTCACAGATACGCAGTATTTT. It translates to CASSVTDTQYF.

This chain uses TRBV7-2 with TRBJ2-3; 7 positions match TRBD2. J lost 4 bases, V lost 5 bases, and 12 bases had no gene match. In germline, CDR1 is SGHTA, CDR2 FQGNSA. This CDR3 is 16 amino acids long. CDR3 residues: CASSRQTGTTSDTQYF. CDR3 in DNA: TGTGCCAGCAGCCGCCAAACCGGGACTACTTCAGATACGCAGTATTTT.